A few counts support the clone carrying this TCR beta chain. Antigen: not known. This entry belongs to a study of T-cell memory formation after mild COVID-19. About the study: TCR clusters showed largely donor specificity.

V lost 1 base and J lost 5, with 6 bases in between. This CDR3 has 13 residues. The germline V gene encodes CDR1 SGHTA and CDR2 FQGNSA. Study-wide points: CD4/CD8 balance characterized clones contracting day 15 to 85, and CD4+ skew characterized later expanders. Still unconfirmed is whether the second-wave clones peaking on day 37 recognized SARS-CoV-2.

The TCR alpha and TCR beta cDNA libraries, bearing sample barcodes and UMIs, were generated by 5'RACE using constant-segment primers. TCRdb re-called the 5' RACE reads with MiXCR, one entry per CDR3 protein. Here the sample spans about 390,000 distinct CDR3 sequences, roughly 15% being singletons. The TCR comes from a man in his late teens or twenties who had mild COVID-19 (a few samples of this study predate the infection). Cell type and time point are not known. This chain uses TRBV7-2 with TRBJ1-5; D remains ambiguous. The sample taken for sequencing was PBMCs or a T cell subset sorted from them (not recorded which). CDR3 sequence: CASSLDWDQPQHF. CDR3 coding DNA: TGTGCCAGCAGCTTAGACTGGGATCAGCCCCAGCATTTT.